This TCR beta chain was retrieved from a study of regulatory T cells in long-lasting Graves disease. Libraries of TCR beta came from iRepertoire HTBI primers plus Arm-PCR of CDR3 regions. TCRdb ran MiXCR on the multiplex PCR reads and lists one entry per CDR3 protein. The repertoire includes roughly 560,000 distinct CDR3 sequences, 15% to 20% of them detected once, and 20% to 25% sits in the top ten. Germline V CDR1 and CDR2: SGDLS, YYNGEE. The V and J ends lost 0 bases and 7 bases, in that order; junction bases with no gene match: 6. This CDR3 region has 15 residues. This clonotype was seen a handful of times. Its cognate antigen is unknown. Time point noted: newly diagnosed GD, antithyroid drugs for less than 3 months. Scientists built the TCR library using RNA that was extracted from PBMCs. Study-level findings and limits: Favored gene segments in persistent disease were TRBV28, TRBJ1-2 and TRBJ2-5. TCR diversity was lower in persistent Graves' patients (versus newly diagnosed ones).

These sequences were also reported in another study, on T cells in Graves' hyperthyroidism and ophthalmopathy. That work states: Most expanded thyroid clonotypes above 0.001 also appeared in blood.

The material was peripheral blood mononuclear cells (PBMCs), obtained at new diagnosis, from a patient treated with antithyroid drugs. The chain links TRBV9 to TRBJ2-5; 10 bases align to TRBD2. This TCR derives from a woman aged 35-65 years with Graves disease. CDR3: CASSVASGGLVTQYF. The CDR3 nucleotides are TGTGCCAGCAGCGTAGCTAGCGGGGGTTTGGTGACCCAGTACTTC.